This T cell receptor (beta chain) was sequenced during a study of cytomegalovirus exposure and HLA in healthy donors. The CDR3 contains 18 residues. Germline lookup yields CDR1 MGHRA and CDR2 YSYEKL. With 4 bases clipped from V and 8 bases from J, the junction kept 14 bases outside the gene matches. The study ran its PCR with 60 Vbeta and 13 Jbeta primers. In the original processing: Later work found around 72 million unique TCR beta chains, with about 10 million shared. TCRdb's copy holds only in-frame clones and misses some; the assay was immunoSEQ multiplex PCR. The DNA was the basis for D and trimming; V, J and clone size are from that table. The profile shows some 80,000 clones, around 76% of them singletons. This clone was picked up a small number of times.

The J gene is TRBJ2-2, the V gene TRBV4-1, with 12 bases identical to TRBD2. The source is a man between 18 and 29 years old in good health and CMV-seropositive. Sequencing input: PBMCs. This CDR3 is CASSPRTSGKVWSGELFF. CDR3 DNA: TGCGCCAGCAGCCCGCGGACTAGCGGGAAAGTTTGGTCTGGGGAGCTGTTTTTT.